This T cell receptor beta chain was captured by sequencing in a study of T cell changes during pregnancy in multiple sclerosis. The method was immunoSEQ multiplex PCR; TCRdb's version includes in-frame clones alone and lacks a portion of them. Of 100,000 or so clones listed, almost 95% are singletons. This clonotype originated in a female donor with multiple sclerosis, enrolled in a pregnancy study. The sequencing here drew on peripheral blood, taken before pregnancy.

CDR3 bases: TGTGCCAGCAGTGACCCGGGACTGAACGTCCCCCAGCATTTT. Translating it yields CASSDPGLNVPQHF. The genes are TRBV6-1 and TRBJ1-5; possible D gene TRBD1, 5 bases. Per germline, CDR1 MNHNS and CDR2 SASEGT. The CDR3 loop spans 14 amino acids. Trimming shortened V by 3 bases and J by 10 bases, and 16 bases separated the two germline ends.